This entry lists 23 T cell receptor beta chains sequenced from one sample in a study of blood T cell repertoires in COVID-19. Data came from immunoSEQ multiplex PCR; TCRdb stores just in-frame clones and leaves some out. The data contain some 30,000 clones, around 87% of them singletons. The specimen sequenced was peripheral blood. These receptors came from a human donor in a cohort sampled during active COVID-19. The donor label of this sample is uncertain.

The chain recombines TRBV19 with TRBJ1-2; TRBD1 matches 8 bases. Trimming cost V 6 bases and J 8 bases; bases outside gene matches: 11. The CDR3 loop spans 14 amino acids. Germline-derived CDR1 and CDR2 are LNHDA and SQIVND (reference sequence). This CDR3 reads CASSTYQGAGGYTF. CDR3 DNA: TGTGCCAGTAGCACTTACCAGGGGGCCGGCGGCTACACCTTC.

This clone was detected only a few times. The gene calls are TRBV19 and TRBJ2-2; D gene uncertain. Trimming stripped 7 bases from V and 1 base from J, with 7 bases between. This CDR3 comprises 13 residues. Germline V lookup: CDR1 LNHDA, CDR2 SQIVND (reference sequence). CDR3 coding DNA: TGTGCCAGTACCCTTCGGAACACCGGGGAGCTGTTTTTT. As protein: CASTLRNTGELFF.

V is TRBV29-1 and J is TRBJ2-1; the match to TRBD2 covers 7 bases. The CDR3 covers 14 residues. V shed 7 bases and J 4 bases; nucleotides not matched to a gene: 10. Germline V gene sequence: CDR1 SQVTM, CDR2 ANQGSEA. In DNA form, the CDR3 reads TGCAGCGGGAGGGGTCTAGCGGAGTACAATGAGCAGTTCTTC. As protein: CSGRGLAEYNEQFF.

The chain couples TRBV29-1 to TRBJ1-1; 9 bases are shared with TRBD1. Germline lookup yields CDR1 SQVTM and CDR2 ANQGSEA. Trimming took 6 bases from V and 1 from J; bases not matched to a gene: 6. This CDR3 is 14 amino acids long. CDR3 sequence reads: CSVDPGQGNTEAFF. The CDR3 coding sequence is TGCAGCGTGGACCCGGGACAGGGGAACACTGAAGCTTTCTTT.

The gene calls are TRBV5-4 and TRBJ2-1; 10 bases are shared with TRBD2. Per germline, CDR1 SGHNT and CDR2 YYREEE (reference sequence). The trim removed 4 bases at V and 3 bases at J, leaving 7 bases unmatched. The CDR3 is 16 residues long. The CDR3 spells CASSPTAGGIYNEQFF. The CDR3 nucleotides read TGTGCCAGCAGCCCGACAGCGGGAGGGATCTACAATGAGCAGTTCTTC.

The CDR3 protein is CASSQGDATNEKLFF. The CDR3 nucleotides are TGTGCCAGCAGTCAGGGGGATGCAACTAATGAAAAACTGTTTTTT. The rearrangement joins TRBV6-5 to TRBJ1-4; 7 bases agree with TRBD1. The CDR3 is made up of 15 amino acids. The junction had 3 bases not matched to a gene; V was cut back by 5 bases and J by 0 bases. Germline loops: CDR1 MNHEY, CDR2 SVGAGI.

The rearrangement uses TRBV4-2 and TRBJ2-3, with 8 bases identical to TRBD2. Germline V gene data show CDR1 as LGHNA and CDR2 as YNFKEQ. Unmatched junction bases numbered 10, after V lost 1 base and J lost 4 bases. The CDR3 consists of 17 residues. Here the CDR3 reads CASSQGLDSGKADTQYF. The DNA for the CDR3 is TGTGCCAGCAGCCAAGGGCTCGATAGCGGGAAGGCAGATACGCAGTATTTT.

This clone was recorded a few times. The gene calls are TRBV10-3 and TRBJ1-6; D gene ambiguous. The CDR3 runs 12 residues. With 4 bases removed from V and 6 bases from J, the gap between germline ends came to 4 bases. Germline CDR1 and CDR2: ENHRY and SYGVKD. CDR3 protein: CAISVGNSPLHF. The DNA for the CDR3 is TGTGCCATCAGTGTCGGTAATTCACCCCTCCACTTT.

J is TRBJ2-2 and V is TRBV6-1; D remains ambiguous. The CDR3 extends over 13 amino acids. Trimming removed 3 bases at V and 7 bases at J, with 9 bases between. CDR1 and CDR2 from the germline V gene are MNHNS and SASEGT. The chain's CDR3 is CASSDGQSGELFF. The CDR3 coding sequence is TGTGCCAGCAGTGATGGGCAGAGCGGGGAGCTGTTTTTT.

The chain carries TRBV6-5 and TRBJ2-7; 7 nucleotides match TRBD2. V shed 0 bases, J shed 3 bases, and the junction held 5 bases outside the gene matches. This CDR3 spans 15 amino acids. Germline loops: CDR1 MNHEY, CDR2 SVGAGI. The CDR3 sequence is CASSYSTGGIYEQYF. The DNA for the CDR3 is TGTGCCAGCAGTTACTCTACGGGAGGAATCTACGAGCAGTACTTC.

The chain joins TRBV15 to TRBJ1-4; 7 positions agree with TRBD1. The CDR3 runs 14 residues. V dropped 6 bases and J dropped 5; count of bases not matched to a gene: 6. Germline assignment: CDR1 LNHNV and CDR2 YYDKDF (reference sequence). The CDR3 sequence is CATRRGQMNEKLFF. The CDR3 DNA sequence: TGTGCCACCAGGCGGGGACAGATGAATGAAAAACTGTTTTTT.

The chain is built from TRBV6-5 and TRBJ2-2; D is perhaps TRBD2 (5 bases). Germline V gene lookup returns CDR1 MNHEY and CDR2 SVGAGI. CDR3 length: 14 residues. Deletions cut 8 bases from V and 5 bases from J, with 15 bases between. The CDR3 is CASGADPETGELFF. CDR3 DNA sequence: TGTGCCAGCGGAGCGGACCCGGAGACCGGGGAGCTGTTTTTT.

The chain carries TRBV7-9 and TRBJ2-7; 9 bases match TRBD2. This CDR3 contains 15 residues. Germline CDR1 is SEHNR and CDR2 is FQNEAQ (reference sequence). Trimming took 3 bases from V and 4 from J; bases not matched to a gene: 7. CDR3 DNA sequence: TGTGCCAGCAGCTTGACTAGCGGAGGGGGTTACGAGCAGTACTTC. It translates to CASSLTSGGGYEQYF.

This sequence joins TRBV2 and TRBJ2-3; 8 bases are a match to TRBD2. CDR1 SNHLY and CDR2 FYNNEI come from the germline V gene. With V trimmed by 6 bases and J by 0 bases, 8 bases remained unmatched. The CDR3 consists of 16 residues. This CDR3 reads CASRRGLGLSTDTQYF. CDR3 in DNA: TGTGCCAGCAGGAGGGGACTAGGGCTTAGCACAGATACGCAGTATTTT. The full variable domain, with the rest looked up from reference TRBV2 and TRBJ2-3, is EPEVTQTPSHQVTQMGQEVILRCVPISNHLYFYWYRQILGQKVEFLVSFYNNEISEKSEIFDDQFSVERPDGSNFTLKIRSTKLEDSAMYFCASRRGLGLSTDTQYFGPGTRLTVL.

This chain links TRBV5-1 with TRBJ2-1, with 12 bases lining up with TRBD2. The germline V gene has CDR1 SGHRS and CDR2 YFSETQ. This CDR3 comprises 18 residues. Germline trimming cut 0 bases from V and 0 bases from J; bases unmatched to any gene: 4. CDR3 sequence (DNA): TGCGCCAGCAGCTTGGAGGGACTAGCGGGCAGCTCCTACAATGAGCAGTTCTTC. It translates to CASSLEGLAGSSYNEQFF.

The chain couples TRBV18 to TRBJ1-2; D remains ambiguous. Germline V gives CDR1 KGHSH, CDR2 LQKENI. V was cut by 6 bases and J by 8 bases, with 16 bases left in between. There are 13 residues in the CDR3. DNA for the CDR3: TGTGCCAGCTCTCCAGAGAGCGAGACCGGCTACACCTTC. The encoded protein is CASSPESETGYTF. The variable domain in full, completed from reference TRBV18 and TRBJ1-2, reads NAGVMQNPRHLVRRRGQEARLRCSPMKGHSHVYWYRQLPEEGLKFMVYLQKENIIDESGMPKERFSAEFPKEGPSILRIQQVVRGDSAAYFCASSPESETGYTFGSGTRLTVV.

The chain employs TRBV15 and TRBJ2-1, with D possibly being TRBD2 (5 bases). The germline V gene encodes CDR1 LNHNV and CDR2 YYDKDF (reference sequence). The CDR3 is 13 residues long. The V end lost 0 bases, the J end lost 10 bases, and 10 bases lay between the germline ends. Written as DNA, the CDR3 is TGTGCCACCAGCAGAGAGCGGGCTCGGGAGCAGTTCTTC. It translates to CATSRERAREQFF.

The chain uses TRBV28 and TRBJ2-1, with 14 bases aligning to TRBD2. The CDR3 length is 16 residues. Trimming removed 7 bases from V and 5 bases from J; junction bases left unmatched: 7. The germline V gene has CDR1 MDHEN and CDR2 SYDVKM. The CDR3 DNA reads as TGTGCCAGCAAAGTGACTAGCGGGAGGGCCAACAATGAGCAGTTCTTC. Amino acid sequence: CASKVTSGRANNEQFF.

In DNA form, the CDR3 reads TGTGCCAGCAGCGCCCGAGGGGACTTTCACACCGGGGAGCTGTTTTTT. Protein: CASSARGDFHTGELFF. J is TRBJ2-2 and V is TRBV9, with TRBD2 as a possible D gene (6 bases). From germline, CDR1 is SGDLS and CDR2 YYNGEE. Trimming stripped 3 bases from V and 3 bases from J, with 15 bases between. The CDR3 contains 16 residues.

The V call is TRBV5-1, the J call TRBJ2-7; tentatively, D is TRBD1 (5 bases). The CDR3 sequence is 13 residues long. Per the germline V gene, CDR1 is SGHRS and CDR2 is YFSETQ. V was cut by 1 base and J by 5 bases, with 10 bases left in between. The DNA of the CDR3 is TGCGCCAGCAGCTTGCTAGGGGTCAACGAGCAGTACTTC. Translating it yields CASSLLGVNEQYF.

The rearrangement uses TRBV30 and TRBJ2-1; 9 nucleotides align to TRBD1. The CDR3 length is 15 residues. The V segment lost 0 bases and the J segment 9 bases; nucleotides outside the gene matches: 9. CDR1 is GTSNPN, CDR2 SVGIG, per germline (reference sequence). The CDR3 loop reads CAWSVRDRVVGEQFF. DNA of the CDR3: TGTGCCTGGAGTGTTCGGGACAGGGTAGTAGGTGAGCAGTTCTTC.

The CDR3 DNA sequence: TGCGCCAGCAGCTCGAAGACACAGAACACTGAAGCTTTCTTT. It translates to CASSSKTQNTEAFF. This chain joins TRBV5-1 and TRBJ1-1; no definite D call. CDR3 length: 14 residues. Trimming shortened V by 3 bases and J by 1 base, and 10 bases separated the two germline ends. CDR1 SGHRS and CDR2 YFSETQ come from the germline V gene. The complete variable domain, with remaining parts taken from reference TRBV5-1 and TRBJ1-1, reads KAGVTQTPRYLIKTRGQQVTLSCSPISGHRSVSWYQQTPGQGLQFLFEYFSETQRNKGNFPGRFSGRQFSNSRSEMNVSTLELGDSALYLCASSSKTQNTEAFFGQGTRLTVV.

The V gene is TRBV6-5, the J gene TRBJ2-5, with 8 positions matching TRBD1. This CDR3 contains 14 residues. Losses at the gene ends were 6 bases for V and 4 bases for J; bases not matched to a gene: 7. Germline V CDR1 and CDR2: MNHEY, SVGAGI. CDR3: CASRNQGAGETQYF. CDR3 nucleotides: TGTGCCAGCAGGAACCAGGGGGCTGGAGAGACCCAGTACTTC.